Included here is one TCR beta chain sequence, with context. Its target is unknown. V shed 3 bases, J shed 2 bases, and the junction held 6 bases outside the gene matches. CDR3 length: 15 amino acids. Germline lookup yields CDR1 SNHLY and CDR2 FYNNEI. These data come from a study of cytomegalovirus exposure and HLA in healthy donors. The study's findings and limits: Clonal expansion, a later analysis showed, was greater in HLA-associated TCR beta chains than in equally common others.

Amplification used 60 Vbeta primers and 13 Jbeta primers. Produced via immunoSEQ multiplex PCR; TCRdb's table is partial and in-frame only. The table lists about 180,000 clones, approximately 80% of them singletons. Sequenced: PBMCs. The sequence derives from a woman aged 45-65 years in good health and CMV-seronegative. J is TRBJ2-7 and V is TRBV2, with 8 bases matching TRBD2. This chain's CDR3 is CASSDTGGVTYEQYF. The CDR3 DNA sequence: TGTGCCAGCAGTGACACCGGGGGGGTTACCTACGAGCAGTACTTC.